The 10 T cell receptor beta chains presented below share a single source sample, sequenced in a study of blood T cell repertoires in COVID-19. Only in-frame clones appear in the TCRdb table, and some are missing; sequencing was by immunoSEQ multiplex PCR. This table holds 70,000 to 80,000 clones, about 89% found once. The sequenced sample consisted of peripheral blood. These TCRs come from a woman in her fifties or sixties with acute or convalescent COVID-19.

This chain links TRBV11-2 with TRBJ1-4, with TRBD1 identical over 7 bases. The ends lost 2 bases at V and 10 bases at J; junction bases unmatched: 7. There are 14 residues in the CDR3. CDR1 and CDR2 from the germline V gene are SGHAT and FQNNGV. CDR3 residues: CASSLNRGKGKLFF. In DNA, the CDR3 is TGTGCCAGCAGCTTAAACAGGGGAAAAGGAAAACTGTTTTTT. The complete variable domain, with remaining parts taken from reference TRBV11-2 and TRBJ1-4, reads EAGVAQSPRYKIIEKRQSVAFWCNPISGHATLYWYQQILGQGPKLLIQFQNNGVVDDSQLPKDRFSAERLKGVDSTLKIQPAKLEDSAVYLCASSLNRGKGKLFFGSGTQLSVL.

This clone was counted between two and nine times. The CDR3 reads CASSLAATYEQYF. In DNA form, the CDR3 reads TGTGCCAGCAGCTTAGCAGCCACCTACGAGCAGTACTTC. This rearrangement joins TRBV7-9 to TRBJ2-7; unclear D gene. CDR3 length equals 13 residues. V lost 0 bases and J 2 bases, leaving 5 bases between the germline ends. Germline V CDR1 and CDR2: SEHNR, FQNEAQ (reference sequence).

By share, this clone ranks as medium-sized. The chain links TRBV4-1 to TRBJ2-7, with D possibly being TRBD2 (6 bases). The V end was cut by 1 base, the J end by 4 bases, with 17 bases between. CDR3 length: 16 residues. Germline lookup yields CDR1 MGHRA and CDR2 YSYEKL. Written as DNA, the CDR3 is TGCGCCAGCAGCCAAGGTTTCTCGGGGGTGCGGTACGAGCAGTACTTC. It is translated as CASSQGFSGVRYEQYF.

This clone was seen only once. J is TRBJ1-2 and V is TRBV5-1; 10 bases agree with TRBD1. The CDR3 is made up of 15 amino acids. V was clipped by 3 bases and J by 6 bases; unmatched bases: 8. Germline CDR1 and CDR2: SGHRS and YFSETQ. The DNA for the CDR3 is TGCGCCAGCAGCTCAGGACAGGGGGAACTGAATGGCTACACCTTC. Encoded protein: CASSSGQGELNGYTF.

This chain connects TRBV19 to TRBJ1-1; TRBD1 matches at 11 bases. CDR3 length: 15 residues. From germline, CDR1 is LNHDA and CDR2 SQIVND (reference sequence). The J segment lost 11 bases and the V segment lost 10 bases, leaving 18 bases of the junction unmatched. The CDR3 DNA reads TGTGCCACCTACGCCAGGGGGACAGGGGGTCTTAGGGCTTTCTTT. Amino acids: CATYARGTGGLRAFF.

The gene calls are TRBV12-3 or TRBV12-4 and TRBJ1-3; D gene unclear. Trimming stripped 5 bases from V and 1 base from J, with 6 bases between. The CDR3 has 13 residues. CDR3 DNA: TGTGCCAGCAGTCGGTCATCTGGAAACACCATATATTTT. This codes for CASSRSSGNTIYF.

This sequence joins TRBV5-1 and TRBJ1-1; 7 positions agree with TRBD1. Germline V lookup: CDR1 SGHRS, CDR2 YFSETQ. Trimming removed 3 bases from V and 1 base from J; junction bases left unmatched: 6. There are 15 residues in the CDR3. The CDR3 loop is CASSYAGTENTEAFF. In DNA form, the CDR3 reads TGCGCCAGCAGCTACGCCGGGACAGAGAACACTGAAGCTTTCTTT.

The chain carries TRBV7-2 and TRBJ2-7, with 9 bases identical to TRBD2. The germline CDR1 and CDR2 sequences are SGHTA and FQGNSA. This CDR3 comprises 15 residues. Losses at the gene ends were 1 base for V and 7 bases for J; bases not matched to a gene: 8. This CDR3 reads CASSLEPSGAGEQYF. The CDR3 DNA reads as TGTGCCAGCAGCTTAGAGCCTAGCGGGGCGGGGGAGCAGTACTTC.

CDR3 residues: CASSPLGTKRGETQYF. In DNA form, the CDR3 reads TGTGCCAGCAGCCCCCTAGGTACTAAGCGAGGGGAGACCCAGTACTTC. J is TRBJ2-5 and V is TRBV3-1 (or the pseudogene TRBV3-2); TRBD2 is a possible D gene (5 bases). The germline gives CDR1 LGHDT, CDR2 YNNKEL (reference sequence). The CDR3 runs to 16 residues. Trimming took 4 bases from V and 5 from J, leaving 20 bases between them.

The rearrangement joins TRBV2 to TRBJ2-4, with a tentative D call TRBD2 (6 bases). The germline CDR1 and CDR2 sequences are SNHLY and FYNNEI. The CDR3 is 22 amino acids. V was pared by 6 bases and J by 1 base, with 34 bases between. The CDR3 nucleotides read TGTGCCAGCAGCATTTCACGGGGGTCACGCCTGGAGTCCCTATCGGCCAAAAACATTCAGTACTTC. It translates to CASSISRGSRLESLSAKNIQYF.